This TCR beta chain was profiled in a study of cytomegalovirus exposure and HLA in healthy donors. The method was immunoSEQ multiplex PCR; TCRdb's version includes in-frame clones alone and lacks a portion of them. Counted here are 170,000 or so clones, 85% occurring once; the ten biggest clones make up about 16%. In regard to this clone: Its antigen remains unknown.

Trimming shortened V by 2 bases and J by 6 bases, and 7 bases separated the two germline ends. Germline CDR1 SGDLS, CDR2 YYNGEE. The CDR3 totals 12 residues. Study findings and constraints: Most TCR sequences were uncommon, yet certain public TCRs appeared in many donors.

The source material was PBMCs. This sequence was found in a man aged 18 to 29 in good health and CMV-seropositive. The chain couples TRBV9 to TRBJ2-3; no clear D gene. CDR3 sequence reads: CASSVTLDTQYF. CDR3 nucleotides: TGTGCCAGCAGCGTTACTCTCGATACGCAGTATTTT.